This TCR beta chain was captured by sequencing in a study of shared clonotypes between healthy human individuals. There are 12 residues in the CDR3. CDR1 is MNHEY and CDR2 is SMNVEV in the germline V gene (reference sequence). V was pared by 5 bases and J by 6 bases, with 11 bases between. Over several immunoSEQ plates, each subset's genomic DNA was distributed in even portions. The repertoire was sequenced with immunoSEQ multiplex PCR; TCRdb's copy has only in-frame clones and lacks some. The table has about 360,000 clones, 73% seen once; the top ten hold about 9.4%. The sequence came from a man aged 25 to 40 in good health. Source material: memory CD4+ T cells sorted from blood. Subset indicated: CD45RA-negative fraction. This chain links TRBV27 with TRBJ2-7; possible D gene TRBD1, 5 bases. This chain's CDR3 is CASSRQGGEQYF. CDR3 nucleotide sequence: TGTGCCAGCAGTCGGCAGGGTGGCGAGCAGTACTTC.